The sequence of this T cell receptor (beta chain) was determined in a study of identical twins. The length of the CDR3 is 15 residues. Looked up from germline, CDR1 is SGDLS and CDR2 is YYNGEE. General observations from the study: Insertions were fewer in abundant cord blood beta clonotypes, whereas memory repertoires showed none of this pattern. Invariant T cells like MAIT and iNKT could partly confound the zero-insertion analyses. Monozygotic twin pairs showed more out-of-frame TCR alpha sharing than models estimated.

The cDNA had a unique molecular identifier and a template-switch universal primer site. TCRdb re-analysed the 5' RACE reads in MiXCR, keeping a single row per CDR3 protein. The sample shows approximately 1.8 million distinct CDR3 sequences, about 31% of them seen only once. In regard to this clonotype: Its antigen is as yet unknown. A read error may produce the germline difference seen at one junction end.

Sequencing was done on a sample of cord blood. The V and J genes are TRBV9 and TRBJ2-1, with TRBD2 matching 9 bases. The receptor was derived from a newborn girl in good health. CDR3 protein: CAGSVSGGDYNEQFF. CDR3 DNA sequence: TGTGCCGGCAGCGTTAGCGGGGGAGATTACAATGAGCAGTTCTTC.